This T cell receptor (beta chain) was documented in a study of breast tumors, draining lymph nodes, adjacent tissues. TCRdb ran MiXCR on the multiplex PCR reads and lists one entry per CDR3 protein. This sample has 66,000 or so distinct CDR3 sequences, with about 40% found just once. In germline, CDR1 is SGHNT, CDR2 YYREEE (reference sequence). The CDR3 runs 16 residues. The V gene end was trimmed by 0 bases and the J gene end by 2 bases; junction bases not matched to a gene: 3. Sequencing was performed on breast tumor tissue. This TCR came from a female donor with breast cancer. Some clones in this sample may be carry-over from other donors' samples. The chain is built from TRBV5-4 and TRBJ2-1; 9 bases agree with TRBD2. The CDR3, as DNA: TGTGCCAGCAGCTTGGTGCTAGCGGGGCCCTACAATGAGCAGTTCTTC. Translating gives CASSLVLAGPYNEQFF.